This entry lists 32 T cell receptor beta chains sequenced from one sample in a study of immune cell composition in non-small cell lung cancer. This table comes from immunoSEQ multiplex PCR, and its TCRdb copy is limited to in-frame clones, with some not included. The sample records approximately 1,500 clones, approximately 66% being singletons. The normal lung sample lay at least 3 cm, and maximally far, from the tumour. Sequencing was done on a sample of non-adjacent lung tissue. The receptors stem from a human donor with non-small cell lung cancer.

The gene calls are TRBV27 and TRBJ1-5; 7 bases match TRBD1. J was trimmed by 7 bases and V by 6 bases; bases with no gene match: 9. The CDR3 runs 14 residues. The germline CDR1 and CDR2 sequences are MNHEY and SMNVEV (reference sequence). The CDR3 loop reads CASRPTGEGQPQHF. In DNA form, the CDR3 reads TGTGCCAGCAGACCAACAGGGGAAGGGCAGCCCCAGCATTTT.

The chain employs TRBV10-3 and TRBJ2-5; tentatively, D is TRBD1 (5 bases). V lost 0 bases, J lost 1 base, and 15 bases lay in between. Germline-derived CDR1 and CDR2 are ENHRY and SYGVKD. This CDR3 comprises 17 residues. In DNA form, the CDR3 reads TGTGCCATCAGTGAGTCGATTTCCAGGGCAGGCCAAGAGACCCAGTACTTC. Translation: CAISESISRAGQETQYF.

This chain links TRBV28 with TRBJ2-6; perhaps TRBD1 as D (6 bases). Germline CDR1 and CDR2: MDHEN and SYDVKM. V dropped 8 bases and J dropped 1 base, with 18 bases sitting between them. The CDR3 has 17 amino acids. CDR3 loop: CASGDLLQGSGANVLTF. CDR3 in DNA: TGTGCCAGCGGCGACCTCCTTCAGGGGTCTGGGGCCAACGTCCTGACTTTC.

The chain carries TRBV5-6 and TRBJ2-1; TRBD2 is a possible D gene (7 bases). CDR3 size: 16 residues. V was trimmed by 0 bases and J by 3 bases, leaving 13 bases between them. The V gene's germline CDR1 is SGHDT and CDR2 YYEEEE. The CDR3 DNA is TGTGCCAGCAGCTTGGATGGGGGGGCCCTCTACAATGAGCAGTTCTTC. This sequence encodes CASSLDGGALYNEQFF.

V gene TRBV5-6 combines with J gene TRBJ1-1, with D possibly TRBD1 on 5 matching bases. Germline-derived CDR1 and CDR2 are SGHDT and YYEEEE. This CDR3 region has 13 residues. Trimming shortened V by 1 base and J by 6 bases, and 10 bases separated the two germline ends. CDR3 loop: CASSLWARAEAFF. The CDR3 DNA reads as TGTGCCAGCAGCTTGTGGGCCAGGGCTGAAGCTTTCTTT.

DNA for the CDR3: TGTGCCAGCAGCCAAGATCGTCGGGGGGCGCGTGAAAAACTGTTTTTT. Translating gives CASSQDRRGAREKLFF. This rearrangement joins TRBV14 to TRBJ1-4; TRBD1 is a possible D gene (6 bases). CDR1 is SGHDN, CDR2 FVKESK, per germline. V was shortened by 0 bases and J by 7 bases, with 15 bases between the two germline ends. The CDR3 loop spans 16 amino acids.

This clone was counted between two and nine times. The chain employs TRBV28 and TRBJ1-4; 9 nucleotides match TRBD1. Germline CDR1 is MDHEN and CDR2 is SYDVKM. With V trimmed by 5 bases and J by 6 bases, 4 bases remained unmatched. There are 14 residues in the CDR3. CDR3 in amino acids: CASSATGGDEKLFF. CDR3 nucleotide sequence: TGTGCCAGCAGTGCGACAGGGGGGGATGAAAAACTGTTTTTT. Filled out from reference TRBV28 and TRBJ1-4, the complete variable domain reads DVKVTQSSRYLVKRTGEKVFLECVQDMDHENMFWYRQDPGLGLRLIYFSYDVKMKEKGDIPEGYSVSREKKERFSLILESASTNQTSMYLCASSATGGDEKLFFGSGTQLSVL.

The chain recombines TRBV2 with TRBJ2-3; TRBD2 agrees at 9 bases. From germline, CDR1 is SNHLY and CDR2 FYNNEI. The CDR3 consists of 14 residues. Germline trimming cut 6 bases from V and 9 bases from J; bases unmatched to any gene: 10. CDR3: CASRPFASGVTQYF. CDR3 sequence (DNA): TGTGCCAGCAGGCCGTTTGCTAGCGGGGTCACGCAGTATTTT. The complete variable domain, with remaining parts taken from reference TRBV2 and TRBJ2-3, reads EPEVTQTPSHQVTQMGQEVILRCVPISNHLYFYWYRQILGQKVEFLVSFYNNEISEKSEIFDDQFSVERPDGSNFTLKIRSTKLEDSAMYFCASRPFASGVTQYFGPGTRLTVL.

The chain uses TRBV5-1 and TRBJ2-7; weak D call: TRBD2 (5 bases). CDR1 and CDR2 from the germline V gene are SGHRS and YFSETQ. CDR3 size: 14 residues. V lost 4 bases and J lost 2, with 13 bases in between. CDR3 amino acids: CASSVDLRTYEQYF. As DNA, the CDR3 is TGCGCCAGCAGCGTGGACTTGAGAACCTACGAGCAGTACTTC.

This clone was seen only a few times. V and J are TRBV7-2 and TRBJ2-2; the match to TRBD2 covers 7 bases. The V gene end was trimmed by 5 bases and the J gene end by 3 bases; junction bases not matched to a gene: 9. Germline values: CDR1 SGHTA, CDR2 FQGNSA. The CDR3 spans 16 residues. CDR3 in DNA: TGTGCCAGCAGCCTCTGGGCTAGCGGACACACCGGGGAGCTGTTTTTT. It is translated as CASSLWASGHTGELFF.

The CDR3 DNA sequence: TGTGCCAGCAGCCCCACGACTAGCGGAGAAGATACGCAGTATTTT. It translates to CASSPTTSGEDTQYF. This chain joins TRBV5-4 and TRBJ2-3, with 9 nucleotides matching TRBD2. The trim removed 4 bases at V and 5 bases at J, leaving 8 bases unmatched. The CDR3 totals 15 residues. Germline CDR1 reads SGHNT; CDR2 reads YYREEE (reference sequence). Combining the CDR3 with reference TRBV5-4 and TRBJ2-3 gives the whole variable domain ETGVTQSPTHLIKTRGQQVTLRCSSQSGHNTVSWYQQALGQGPQFIFQYYREEENGRGNFPPRFSGLQFPNYSSELNVNALELDDSALYLCASSPTTSGEDTQYFGPGTRLTVL.

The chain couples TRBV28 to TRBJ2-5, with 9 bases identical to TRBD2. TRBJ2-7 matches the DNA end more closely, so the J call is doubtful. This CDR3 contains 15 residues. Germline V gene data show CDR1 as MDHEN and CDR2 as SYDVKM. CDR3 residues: CASRTGTSRSHEQYF. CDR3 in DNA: TGTGCCAGCAGGACAGGGACTAGCAGGTCCCACGAGCAGTACTTC.

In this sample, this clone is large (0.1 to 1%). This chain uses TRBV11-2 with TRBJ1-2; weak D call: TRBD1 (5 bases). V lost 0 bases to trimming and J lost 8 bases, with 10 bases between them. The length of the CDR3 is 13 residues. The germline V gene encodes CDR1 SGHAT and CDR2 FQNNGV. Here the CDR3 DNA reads TGTGCCAGCAGCTTAGACAGGGCGGGGGGCTACACCTTC. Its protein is CASSLDRAGGYTF.

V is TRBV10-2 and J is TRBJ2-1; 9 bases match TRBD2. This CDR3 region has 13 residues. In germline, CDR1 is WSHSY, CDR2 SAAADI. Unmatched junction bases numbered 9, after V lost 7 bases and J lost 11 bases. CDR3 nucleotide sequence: TGCGCCAGCAACCCTGGGCTAGCGGGAAAGCAGTTCTTC. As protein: CASNPGLAGKQFF.

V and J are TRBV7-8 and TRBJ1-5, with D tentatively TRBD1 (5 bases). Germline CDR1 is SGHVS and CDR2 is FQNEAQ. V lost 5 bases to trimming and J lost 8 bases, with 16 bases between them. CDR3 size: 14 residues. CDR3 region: CASSRHEGREPQHF. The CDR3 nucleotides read TGTGCCAGCAGCCGGCACGAGGGGAGGGAGCCCCAGCATTTT.

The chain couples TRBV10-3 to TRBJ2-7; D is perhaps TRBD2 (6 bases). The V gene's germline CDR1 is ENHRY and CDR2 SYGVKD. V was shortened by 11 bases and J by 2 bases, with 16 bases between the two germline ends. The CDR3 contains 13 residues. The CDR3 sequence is CACGREVAYEQYF. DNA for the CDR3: TGTGCCTGTGGGCGGGAAGTAGCCTACGAGCAGTACTTC.

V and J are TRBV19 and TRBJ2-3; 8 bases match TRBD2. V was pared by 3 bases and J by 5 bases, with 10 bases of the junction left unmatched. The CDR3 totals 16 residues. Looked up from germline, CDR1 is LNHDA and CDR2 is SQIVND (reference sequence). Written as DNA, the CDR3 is TGTGCCAGTAGTATCCGAGCGGGAGCAGTAGGAGATACGCAGTATTTT. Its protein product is CASSIRAGAVGDTQYF.

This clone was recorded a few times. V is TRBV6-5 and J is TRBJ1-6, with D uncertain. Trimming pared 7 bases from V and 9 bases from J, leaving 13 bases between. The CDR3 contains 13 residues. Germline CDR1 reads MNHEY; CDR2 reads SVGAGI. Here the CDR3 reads CASNRFLSSPLHF. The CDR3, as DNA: TGTGCCAGCAACCGGTTCTTGAGTTCACCCCTCCACTTT.

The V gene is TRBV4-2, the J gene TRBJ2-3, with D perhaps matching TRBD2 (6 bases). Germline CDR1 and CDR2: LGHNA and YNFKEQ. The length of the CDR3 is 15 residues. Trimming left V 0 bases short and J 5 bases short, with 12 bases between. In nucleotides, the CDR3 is TGTGCCAGCAGCCAAGAAATTCTAGCGAAAGATACGCAGTATTTT. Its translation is CASSQEILAKDTQYF.

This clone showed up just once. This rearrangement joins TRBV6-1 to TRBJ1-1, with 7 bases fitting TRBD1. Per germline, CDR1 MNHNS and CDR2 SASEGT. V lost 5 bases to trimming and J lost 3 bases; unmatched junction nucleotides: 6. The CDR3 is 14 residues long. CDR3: CASSQDRADTEAFF. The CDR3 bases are TGTGCCAGCAGTCAAGACAGGGCGGACACTGAAGCTTTCTTT.

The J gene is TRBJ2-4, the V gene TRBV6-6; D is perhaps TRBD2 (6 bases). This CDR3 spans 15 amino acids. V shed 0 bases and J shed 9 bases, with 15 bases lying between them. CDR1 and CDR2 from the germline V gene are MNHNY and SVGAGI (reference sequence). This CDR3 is CASSYSGRTAFIQYF. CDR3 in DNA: TGTGCCAGCAGTTACTCGGGGAGGACTGCCTTCATTCAGTACTTC.

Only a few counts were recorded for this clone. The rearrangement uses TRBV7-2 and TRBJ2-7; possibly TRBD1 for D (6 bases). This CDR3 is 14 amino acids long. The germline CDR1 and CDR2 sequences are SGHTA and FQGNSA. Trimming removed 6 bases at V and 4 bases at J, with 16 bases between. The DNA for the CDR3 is TGTGCCAGCAGTTTAACAGGGTTGGGATACGAGCAGTACTTC. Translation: CASSLTGLGYEQYF.

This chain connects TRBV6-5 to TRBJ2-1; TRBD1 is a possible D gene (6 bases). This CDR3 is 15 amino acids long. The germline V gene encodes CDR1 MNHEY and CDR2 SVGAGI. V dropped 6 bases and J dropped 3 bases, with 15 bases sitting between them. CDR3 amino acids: CASSVFRGNYNEQFF. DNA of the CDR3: TGTGCCAGCAGCGTCTTTAGGGGGAACTACAATGAGCAGTTCTTC.

This chain's CDR3 is CASSPDASVFYEQYF. CDR3 nucleotides: TGTGCCAGCAGCCCGGATGCTAGCGTCTTTTACGAGCAGTACTTC. The gene calls are TRBV5-5 and TRBJ2-7; perhaps TRBD2 as D (6 bases). The CDR3 extends over 15 amino acids. Germline V CDR1 and CDR2: SGHKS, YYEKEE (reference sequence). Trimming shortened V by 4 bases and J by 4 bases, and 18 bases separated the two germline ends.

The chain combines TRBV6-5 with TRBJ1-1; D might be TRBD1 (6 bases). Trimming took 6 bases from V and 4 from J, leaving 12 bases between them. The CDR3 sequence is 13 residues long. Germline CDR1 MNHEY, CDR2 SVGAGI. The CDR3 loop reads CASRKGEITEAFF. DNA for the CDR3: TGTGCCAGCAGAAAGGGGGAGATCACTGAAGCTTTCTTT.

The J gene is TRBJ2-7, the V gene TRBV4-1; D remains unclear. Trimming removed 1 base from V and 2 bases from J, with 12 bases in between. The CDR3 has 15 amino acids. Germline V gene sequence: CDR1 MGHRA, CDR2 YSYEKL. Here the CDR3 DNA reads TGCGCCAGCAGCCAAGGAATGACTGGTACCTACGAGCAGTACTTC. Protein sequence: CASSQGMTGTYEQYF.

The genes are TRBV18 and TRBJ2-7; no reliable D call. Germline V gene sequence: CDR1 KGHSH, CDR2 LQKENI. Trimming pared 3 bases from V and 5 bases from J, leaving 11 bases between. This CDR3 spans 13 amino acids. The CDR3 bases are TGTGCCAGCTCACCCAGTGGAGCAAACGAGCAGTACTTC. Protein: CASSPSGANEQYF.

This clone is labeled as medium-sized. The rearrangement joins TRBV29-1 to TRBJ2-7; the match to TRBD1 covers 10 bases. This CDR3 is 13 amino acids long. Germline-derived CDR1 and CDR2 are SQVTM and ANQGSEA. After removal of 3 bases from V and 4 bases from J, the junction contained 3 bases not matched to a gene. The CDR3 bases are TGCAGCGTTGACCGGGGACAGGGGTACGAGCAGTACTTC. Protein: CSVDRGQGYEQYF.

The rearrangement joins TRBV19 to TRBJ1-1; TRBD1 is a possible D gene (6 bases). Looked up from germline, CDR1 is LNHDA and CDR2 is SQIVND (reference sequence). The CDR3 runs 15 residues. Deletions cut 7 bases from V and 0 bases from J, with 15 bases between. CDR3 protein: CASTGQIKMNTEAFF. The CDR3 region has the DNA TGTGCCAGTACCGGACAGATAAAAATGAACACTGAAGCTTTCTTT. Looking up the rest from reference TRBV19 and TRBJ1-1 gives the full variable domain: DGGITQSPKYLFRKEGQNVTLSCEQNLNHDAMYWYRQDPGQGLRLIYYSQIVNDFQKGDIAEGYSVSREKKESFPLTVTSAQKNPTAFYLCASTGQIKMNTEAFFGQGTRLTVV.

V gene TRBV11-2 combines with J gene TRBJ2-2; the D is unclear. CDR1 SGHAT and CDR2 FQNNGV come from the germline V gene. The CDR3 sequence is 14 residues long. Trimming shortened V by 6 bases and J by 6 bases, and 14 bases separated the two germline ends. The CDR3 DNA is TGTGCCAGCAGAAATCCAGGTTTTCCCGGGGAGCTGTTTTTT. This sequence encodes CASRNPGFPGELFF.

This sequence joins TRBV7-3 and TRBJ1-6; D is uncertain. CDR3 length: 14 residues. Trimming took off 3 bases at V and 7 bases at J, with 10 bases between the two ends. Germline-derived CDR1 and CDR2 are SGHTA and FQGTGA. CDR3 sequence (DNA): TGTGCCAGCAGCTTGGTAGTCCCCAATTCACCCCTCCACTTT. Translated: CASSLVVPNSPLHF.

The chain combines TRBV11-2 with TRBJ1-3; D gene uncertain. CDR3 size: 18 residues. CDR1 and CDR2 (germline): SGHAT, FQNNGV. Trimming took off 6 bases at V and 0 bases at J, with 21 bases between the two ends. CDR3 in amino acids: CASSFLPGDPDSGNTIYF. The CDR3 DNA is TGTGCCAGCAGTTTTTTACCGGGAGACCCTGACTCTGGAAACACCATATATTTT.